Shown below are 9 T cell receptor beta chains from a single sample sequenced in a study of T-cell reconstitution after alpha-beta-depleted transplantation in children. Construction of the TCRbeta library involved unique molecular identifiers. TCRdb reanalysed the PCR reads using MiXCR and keeps one entry per CDR3 protein. The profile shows more than 500,000 distinct CDR3 sequences, 11% of them singletons. The sample here was PBMCs, mostly from graft donor cells, taken 180 days after TCRalphabeta/CD19-depleted stem cell transplant. These receptors were taken from a female patient aged 2 to 10 who had a stem cell transplant for aplastic anemia, so the T cells may come from the graft donor.

V usage is TRBV12-3 or TRBV12-4 and J usage is TRBJ2-1; 9 bases match TRBD1. Trimming removed 2 bases from V and 6 bases from J; junction bases left unmatched: 5. The CDR3 runs to 15 residues. The DNA for the CDR3 is TGTGCCAGCAGTTTACTGGGACAGGGACCCAATGAGCAGTTCTTC. Residues: CASSLLGQGPNEQFF.

This clonotype was counted between two and nine times. J is TRBJ2-4 and V is TRBV28; D remains ambiguous. From germline, CDR1 is MDHEN and CDR2 SYDVKM. Trimming stripped 3 bases from V and 10 bases from J, with 10 bases between. The CDR3 is made up of 12 amino acids. Here the CDR3 reads CASSFTISIQYF. In DNA, the CDR3 is TGTGCCAGCAGTTTTACCATCAGTATTCAGTACTTC.

This clonotype was observed a few times. The V call is TRBV28, the J call TRBJ2-3; 8 bases map to TRBD2. The CDR3 is 13 residues long. V lost 5 bases, J lost 8 bases, and 6 bases stayed unmatched. Germline V gene data show CDR1 as MDHEN and CDR2 as SYDVKM. CDR3 coding DNA: TGTGCCAGCAGTACGGGGGGGAGGGCTACGCAGTATTTT. Translated, it gives CASSTGGRATQYF.

This clonotype has a count of ten or more. The J gene is TRBJ2-4, the V gene TRBV5-1; TRBD1 aligns across 10 bases. V was clipped by 3 bases and J by 4 bases; unmatched bases: 7. Looked up from germline, CDR1 is SGHRS and CDR2 is YFSETQ. The CDR3 has 16 amino acids. The CDR3 bases are TGCGCCAGCAGCTCCCAGGGGACAGGGGTTAAAAACATTCAGTACTTC. It specifies CASSSQGTGVKNIQYF.

A few counts support this clonotype. The chain joins TRBV28 to TRBJ1-3; D uncertain. The CDR3 extends over 14 amino acids. The ends were cut back, 3 bases at V and 0 bases at J, with 6 bases in the middle. Per germline, CDR1 MDHEN and CDR2 SYDVKM. The CDR3 reads CASSFWSSGNTIYF. CDR3 in DNA: TGTGCCAGCAGTTTTTGGAGCTCTGGAAACACCATATATTTT.

This clonotype was counted a few times. The rearrangement joins TRBV18 to TRBJ2-5, with 8 bases aligning to TRBD1. The germline V gene encodes CDR1 KGHSH and CDR2 LQKENI. The V segment lost 3 bases and the J segment 4 bases; nucleotides outside the gene matches: 7. The CDR3 length is 15 residues. CDR3 in DNA: TGTGCCAGCTCACCTTCGACAGGGGCGGGAGAGACCCAGTACTTC. Amino acids: CASSPSTGAGETQYF.

The chain recombines TRBV4-2 with TRBJ1-1; 7 bases fit TRBD1. Germline CDR1 reads LGHNA; CDR2 reads YNFKEQ. The CDR3 covers 17 residues. V lost 0 bases and J lost 6; bases outside the gene matches: 13. In DNA, the CDR3 is TGTGCCAGCAGCCAAGATAATAGGGCAGGGGGGTTCGCTGAAGCTTTCTTT. This codes for CASSQDNRAGGFAEAFF.

J is TRBJ1-4 and V is TRBV4-3; 11 bases match TRBD1. The germline gives CDR1 LGHNA, CDR2 YSLEER. J was trimmed by 8 bases and V by 3 bases; bases with no gene match: 8. The CDR3 totals 16 residues. CDR3 nucleotides: TGCGCCAGCAGCCATTCCGGGACAGGGGGGATCGAAAAACTGTTTTTT. Its translation: CASSHSGTGGIEKLFF.

This clonotype has just a few counts. V and J are TRBV7-9 and TRBJ2-1; possible D gene TRBD2, 5 bases. Trimming stripped 5 bases from V and 7 bases from J, with 24 bases between. This CDR3 comprises 17 residues. From germline, CDR1 is SEHNR and CDR2 FQNEAQ (reference sequence). CDR3 nucleotide sequence: TGTGCCAGCAGCCCCTCGGCTAAGTCAATCGGGGAGAATGAGCAGTTCTTC. The encoded protein is CASSPSAKSIGENEQFF.